These 25 T cell receptor beta chains were all obtained from the same sample, sequenced in a study of blood T cell repertoires in COVID-19. Sequenced by immunoSEQ multiplex PCR; TCRdb stores in-frame clones only, minus some. Here the sample spans about 150,000 clones, roughly four fifths being singletons. Material for sequencing was peripheral blood. The source of these receptors is a human donor with acute or convalescent COVID-19. The donor label of this sample is uncertain.

CDR3 region: CASSLSGASTDTQYF. The CDR3 DNA reads TGCGCCAGCAGCCTTAGCGGGGCTAGCACAGATACGCAGTATTTT. The J gene is TRBJ2-3, the V gene TRBV5-1; 8 bases match TRBD2. Germline CDR1 and CDR2: SGHRS and YFSETQ. The CDR3 contains 15 residues. J lost 0 bases, V lost 4 bases, and 4 bases had no gene match.

This clone occurred a few times. This chain connects TRBV4-1 to TRBJ2-6, with a possible D match to TRBD1 (5 bases). Trimming took 8 bases from V and 1 from J, leaving 12 bases between them. The CDR3 is 15 amino acids. Germline V lookup: CDR1 MGHRA, CDR2 YSYEKL. The chain's CDR3 is CASGPQGSGANVLTF. The CDR3 DNA reads as TGCGCCAGCGGGCCCCAGGGATCTGGGGCCAACGTCCTGACTTTC.

V gene TRBV12-5 combines with J gene TRBJ1-3; 8 nucleotides line up with TRBD1. The germline CDR1 and CDR2 sequences are LGHNT and FRNRAP. The CDR3 is 15 residues long. The J segment lost 2 bases and the V segment lost 4 bases, leaving 4 bases of the junction unmatched. This CDR3 is CASGSGGQAGNTIYF. CDR3 DNA sequence: TGTGCTAGTGGTTCAGGGGGCCAGGCTGGAAACACCATATATTTT.

The V gene is TRBV29-1, the J gene TRBJ2-7; TRBD1 aligns across 7 bases. Looked up from germline, CDR1 is SQVTM and CDR2 is ANQGSEA. V lost 7 bases, J lost 0 bases, and 6 bases stayed unmatched. The CDR3 consists of 13 residues. CDR3 in DNA: TGCAGCGCAACAGGGGACCGCTCCTACGAGCAGTACTTC. Its protein is CSATGDRSYEQYF.

The genes are TRBV6-5 and TRBJ2-1, with D tentatively TRBD1 (6 bases). Trimming removed 2 bases at V and 7 bases at J, with 18 bases between. CDR3 length: 16 amino acids. Germline CDR1 reads MNHEY; CDR2 reads SVGAGI. This CDR3 is CASSYRLEQGGNEQFF. Written as DNA, the CDR3 is TGTGCCAGCAGTTACCGCTTAGAACAGGGTGGTAATGAGCAGTTCTTC.

This rearrangement joins TRBV5-6 to TRBJ2-5, with D tentatively TRBD1 (6 bases). Germline V CDR1 and CDR2: SGHDT, YYEEEE. The CDR3 is made up of 14 amino acids. V lost 4 bases and J 5 bases, leaving 15 bases between the germline ends. As DNA, the CDR3 is TGTGCCAGCAGCCAGAAACAGGGTGGGGAGACCCAGTACTTC. Protein product: CASSQKQGGETQYF.

The chain links TRBV4-2 to TRBJ2-3, with 12 bases fitting TRBD2. This CDR3 has 21 residues. Germline assignment: CDR1 LGHNA and CDR2 YNFKEQ. V dropped 2 bases and J dropped 3; count of bases not matched to a gene: 18. CDR3 residues: CASSQLVRPGLAGGATDTQYF. In nucleotides, the CDR3 is TGTGCCAGCAGCCAACTTGTACGCCCGGGGCTAGCGGGGGGGGCAACAGATACGCAGTATTTT.

The chain employs TRBV10-1 and TRBJ2-2, with D maybe TRBD1 (5 bases). Between the trimmed V and J ends, which lost 7 bases and 1 base, there was a span of 10 bases. The CDR3 extends over 14 amino acids. Germline-derived CDR1 and CDR2 are WNHNN and SYGVQD (reference sequence). CDR3 protein: CASTRDRNTGELFF. For the CDR3, the DNA is TGCGCCAGCACTCGAGACAGGAACACCGGGGAGCTGTTTTTT.

This clone was seen only a few times. The rearrangement links TRBV4-1 to TRBJ1-5; 8 bases are shared with TRBD1. After removal of 4 bases from V and 7 bases from J, the junction contained 6 bases not matched to a gene. The CDR3 spans 14 residues. Germline CDR1 reads MGHRA; CDR2 reads YSYEKL. CDR3 sequence reads: CASSLQGAGQPQHF. The CDR3 DNA reads as TGCGCCAGCAGCCTGCAGGGGGCAGGACAGCCCCAGCATTTT.

The rearrangement joins TRBV4-1 to TRBJ1-5; 7 nucleotides agree with TRBD1. Germline V CDR1 and CDR2: MGHRA, YSYEKL. V dropped 1 base and J dropped 1; count of bases not matched to a gene: 10. This CDR3 has 18 residues. CDR3 sequence reads: CASSQGRGFKGSNQPQHF. Here the CDR3 DNA reads TGCGCCAGCAGCCAAGGCAGGGGGTTTAAGGGAAGCAATCAGCCCCAGCATTTT.

A single count supports this clone. The chain is built from TRBV5-1 and TRBJ1-2; D ambiguous. The CDR3 runs to 13 residues. V was clipped by 1 base and J by 8 bases, with 12 bases between them. CDR1 and CDR2 from the germline V gene are SGHRS and YFSETQ. For the CDR3, the DNA is TGCGCCAGCAGCTTGAGAGATGGAGGCGGCTACACCTTC. Residues: CASSLRDGGGYTF.

This clone was counted once. The chain couples TRBV30 to TRBJ1-5; D not certain. The CDR3 spans 13 residues. Germline values: CDR1 GTSNPN, CDR2 SVGIG (reference sequence). V was trimmed by 2 bases and J by 8 bases, leaving 13 bases between them. Here the CDR3 DNA reads TGTGCCTGGAGTCGGGGTTTTAAAGAGCCCCAGCATTTT. Translating it yields CAWSRGFKEPQHF.

V is TRBV4-2 and J is TRBJ1-1, with 7 bases fitting TRBD1. Germline CDR1 is LGHNA and CDR2 is YNFKEQ. The CDR3 runs 14 residues. Trimming removed 0 bases from V and 6 bases from J; junction bases left unmatched: 4. The DNA for the CDR3 is TGTGCCAGCAGCCAAGAGACAGGGTCTCCTGAAGCTTTCTTT. Amino acid sequence: CASSQETGSPEAFF.

The chain couples TRBV6-5 to TRBJ1-2, with 7 bases matching TRBD1. Unmatched junction bases numbered 7, after V lost 2 bases and J lost 7 bases. The CDR3 has 14 residues. Per the germline V gene, CDR1 is MNHEY and CDR2 is SVGAGI. CDR3 bases: TGTGCCAGCAGTTACAGGGGGCGGAGGGGTGGCTACACCTTC. Residues: CASSYRGRRGGYTF.

The V gene is TRBV19, the J gene TRBJ1-2; D perhaps matches TRBD1 (5 bases). V was shortened by 4 bases and J by 11 bases, with 11 bases between the two germline ends. The CDR3 consists of 11 residues. CDR1 LNHDA and CDR2 SQIVND come from the germline V gene (reference sequence). The CDR3 sequence: CASSRDGGYTF. The DNA for the CDR3 is TGTGCCAGTAGTAGGGACGGGGGATACACCTTC. Full variable domain (rest looked up from reference TRBV19 and TRBJ1-2): DGGITQSPKYLFRKEGQNVTLSCEQNLNHDAMYWYRQDPGQGLRLIYYSQIVNDFQKGDIAEGYSVSREKKESFPLTVTSAQKNPTAFYLCASSRDGGYTFGSGTRLTVV.

This clone was detected only once. The V and J genes are TRBV6-5 and TRBJ2-7; 8 bases are a match to TRBD2. The CDR3 has 14 residues. Looked up from germline, CDR1 is MNHEY and CDR2 is SVGAGI. Trimming took 8 bases from V and 6 from J; bases not matched to a gene: 12. The CDR3 sequence is CASAAGWRGAEQYF. CDR3 nucleotides: TGTGCCAGCGCCGCCGGGTGGCGGGGGGCCGAGCAGTACTTC.

The chain carries TRBV5-1 and TRBJ1-4; D perhaps matches TRBD1 (6 bases). The CDR3 is 14 residues long. The ends were cut back, 0 bases at V and 7 bases at J, with 10 bases in the middle. Germline CDR1 SGHRS, CDR2 YFSETQ. This CDR3 is CASSLGTVGEKLFF. CDR3 nucleotides: TGCGCCAGCAGCTTGGGGACAGTAGGTGAAAAACTGTTTTTT.

This clone was counted between two and nine times. V gene TRBV9 combines with J gene TRBJ1-6; D perhaps matches TRBD1 (6 bases). CDR1 SGDLS and CDR2 YYNGEE come from the germline V gene. Trimming took 4 bases from V and 7 from J, leaving 12 bases between them. This CDR3 is 14 amino acids long. In nucleotides, the CDR3 is TGTGCCAGCAGCACCCGACAGGACAATTCACCCCTCCACTTT. Translation: CASSTRQDNSPLHF. Together with reference TRBV9 and TRBJ1-6, the CDR3 gives the full variable domain: DSGVTQTPKHLITATGQRVTLRCSPRSGDLSVYWYQQSLDQGLQFLIQYYNGEERAKGNILERFSAQQFPDLHSELNLSSLELGDSALYFCASSTRQDNSPLHFGNGTRLTVT.

This clone occurred once. The chain has TRBV5-1 and TRBJ1-4, with D maybe TRBD1 (6 bases). With 6 bases removed from V and 1 base from J, the gap between germline ends came to 16 bases. Germline V gene data show CDR1 as SGHRS and CDR2 as YFSETQ. The CDR3 loop spans 16 amino acids. CDR3 DNA: TGCGCCAGCACAAAAAGCGGGGGCGGAACTAATGAAAAACTGTTTTTT. Translated, it gives CASTKSGGGTNEKLFF.

The chain links TRBV6-1 to TRBJ1-2, with D unresolved. The ends were cut back, 2 bases at V and 8 bases at J, with 15 bases in the middle. There are 14 residues in the CDR3. CDR1 MNHNS and CDR2 SASEGT come from the germline V gene. In DNA form, the CDR3 reads TGTGCCAGCAGTGAATCAAGTCGTGGCAGAGGCTACACCTTC. This encodes CASSESSRGRGYTF.

This clone is a singleton in its sample. The rearrangement links TRBV7-3 to TRBJ1-4; unclear D gene. Germline V gene data show CDR1 as SGHTA and CDR2 as FQGTGA. V was pared by 5 bases and J by 7 bases, with 11 bases between. This CDR3 is built from 13 residues. This CDR3 reads CASSRGSGEKLFF. The DNA for the CDR3 is TGTGCCAGCAGCCGTGGTAGCGGTGAAAAACTGTTTTTT. Full variable domain (missing parts from reference TRBV7-3 and TRBJ1-4): GAGVSQTPSNKVTEKGKYVELRCDPISGHTALYWYRQSLGQGPEFLIYFQGTGAADDSGLPNDRFFAVRPEGSVSTLKIQRTERGDSAVYLCASSRGSGEKLFFGSGTQLSVL.

V and J are TRBV4-2 and TRBJ1-2; TRBD1 might be the D (6 bases). Germline V gives CDR1 LGHNA, CDR2 YNFKEQ. V dropped 2 bases and J dropped 8 bases, with 18 bases sitting between them. This CDR3 is 15 amino acids long. The CDR3 sequence is CASSQRGSYREGYTF. DNA of the CDR3: TGTGCCAGCAGCCAAAGAGGATCGTACAGGGAAGGCTACACCTTC.

The rearrangement links TRBV21-1 to TRBJ1-1; the table assigns TRBD1, which was not confirmed against the DNA. TRBV21-1 is a pseudogene locus. The CDR3 runs to 15 residues. CDR3 amino acids: CASSQGHHMNTEAFF. In DNA form, the CDR3 reads TGTGCCAGCAGCCAGGGACACCACATGAACACTGAAGCTTTCTTT.

The chain has TRBV5-4 and TRBJ2-1; D not certain. V lost 0 bases and J 5 bases, leaving 3 bases between the germline ends. Germline CDR1 and CDR2: SGHNT and YYREEE (reference sequence). This CDR3 has 12 residues. The CDR3 is CASSLADNEQFF. The CDR3 DNA sequence: TGTGCCAGCAGCTTGGCTGACAATGAGCAGTTCTTC.

This chain uses TRBV7-3 with TRBJ2-3; TRBD1 agrees at 9 bases. V was clipped by 5 bases and J by 4 bases; unmatched bases: 7. The CDR3 spans 15 residues. CDR1 and CDR2 from the germline V gene are SGHTA and FQGTGA. CDR3 protein: CASSPGTGSPDTQYF. CDR3 DNA: TGTGCCAGCAGCCCTGGGACAGGGAGCCCAGATACGCAGTATTTT. The whole variable domain, remainder taken from reference TRBV7-3 and TRBJ2-3, is GAGVSQTPSNKVTEKGKYVELRCDPISGHTALYWYRQSLGQGPEFLIYFQGTGAADDSGLPNDRFFAVRPEGSVSTLKIQRTERGDSAVYLCASSPGTGSPDTQYFGPGTRLTVL.